This entry lists 17 T cell receptor beta chains sequenced from one sample in a study of shared clonotypes between healthy human individuals (dated by TCRdb to the early 2020s). The library was prepared using the immunoSEQ multiplex PCR assay. Here the immuneACCESS table is served through TCRdb, limited to in-frame sequences with V and J called. Missing clones are a known gap in these copies; in checked studies unresolved V genes cover under half, and the rest lacks a known reason. The sample includes a few million clones, with more than 90% observed a single time. The top ten constitute roughly 0.14% of the sample. The specimen sequenced was naive CD4+ T cells sorted from blood. The cell subset or site label, read with the paper, signifies: CD45RA+ positively selected. Every receptor here comes from a man younger than 35 in good health.

As for this clone: Other DNA variants within this sample encode the same CDR3. The chain combines TRBV6-5 with TRBJ2-3; D remains unclear. V lost 5 bases and J 6 bases, leaving 6 bases between the germline ends. Per germline, CDR1 MNHEY and CDR2 SVGAGI. This CDR3 is 11 amino acids long. CDR3 protein: CASSTRDTQYF. CDR3 nucleotides: TGTGCCAGCAGTACACGGGATACGCAGTATTTT.

A note on this clone: The sample holds other DNA sequences that translate to the same CDR3. The chain links TRBV7-2 to TRBJ2-7; the match to TRBD1 covers 11 bases. Germline V gives CDR1 SGHTA, CDR2 FQGNSA. CDR3 size: 14 residues. The trim removed 3 bases at V and 4 bases at J, leaving 2 bases unmatched. This CDR3 reads CASSLDRGLYEQYF. DNA of the CDR3: TGTGCCAGCAGCTTGGACAGGGGGCTATACGAGCAGTACTTC.

A remark on this clone: The same CDR3 also results from other DNA sequences found in this sample. The rearrangement links TRBV6-6 to TRBJ1-6; D gene uncertain. The CDR3 totals 13 residues. Germline V lookup: CDR1 MNHNY, CDR2 SVGAGI (reference sequence). V dropped 2 bases and J dropped 7 bases, with 6 bases sitting between them. CDR3 sequence: CASSYSGNSPLHF. The CDR3 DNA follows: TGTGCCAGCAGTTACAGTGGGAATTCACCCCTCCACTTT.

The chain recombines TRBV28 with TRBJ2-5; D is tentatively TRBD1 or TRBD2 (5 bases each). V was trimmed by 6 bases and J by 9 bases, leaving 17 bases between them. CDR1 is MDHEN, CDR2 SYDVKM, per germline. CDR3 length: 13 amino acids. The CDR3 loop is CASSGGPLGAQYF. DNA for the CDR3: TGTGCCAGCAGCGGCGGGCCCTTGGGGGCCCAGTACTTC.

The V gene is TRBV4-3, the J gene TRBJ1-3; maybe TRBD1 (5 bases). V was pared by 0 bases and J by 2 bases, with 8 bases between. Germline CDR1 reads LGHNA; CDR2 reads YSLEER. This CDR3 is built from 15 residues. The CDR3: CASSQDLGAGNTIYF. CDR3 DNA sequence: TGCGCCAGCAGCCAAGATCTGGGGGCTGGAAACACCATATATTTT.

V usage is TRBV7-8 and J usage is TRBJ1-1, with TRBD1 identical over 9 bases. J was trimmed by 3 bases and V by 5 bases; bases with no gene match: 4. Germline V lookup: CDR1 SGHVS, CDR2 FQNEAQ. There are 14 residues in the CDR3. CDR3 DNA: TGTGCCAGCAGCGCGGGACAGGGCCACACTGAAGCTTTCTTT. Its translation is CASSAGQGHTEAFF. Together with reference TRBV7-8 and TRBJ1-1, the CDR3 gives the full variable domain: GAGVSQSPRYKVAKRGQDVALRCDPISGHVSLFWYQQALGQGPEFLTYFQNEAQLDKSGLPSDRFFAERPEGSVSTLKIQRTQQEDSAVYLCASSAGQGHTEAFFGQGTRLTVV.

The chain carries TRBV29-1 and TRBJ2-6; either TRBD1 or TRBD2 may fit D (5 bases each). The germline V gene has CDR1 SQVTM and CDR2 ANQGSEA. The ends were cut back, 4 bases at V and 4 bases at J, with 11 bases in the middle. The CDR3 has 14 residues. The CDR3 loop reads CSVARGVGANVLTF. The CDR3 bases are TGCAGCGTTGCCCGGGGCGTCGGGGCCAACGTCCTGACTTTC.

CDR3 nucleotides: TGCGCCAGCAGTGACACTAGCGGGGGGACCTACAATGAGCAGTTCTTC. Its protein product is CASSDTSGGTYNEQFF. This chain joins TRBV10-2 and TRBJ2-1, with 12 positions matching TRBD2. The ends lost 3 bases at V and 2 bases at J; junction bases unmatched: 2. The CDR3 runs to 16 residues. Germline V gene sequence: CDR1 WSHSY, CDR2 SAAADI.

The V call is TRBV7-2, the J call TRBJ2-7; D gene unclear. Germline lookup yields CDR1 SGHTA and CDR2 FQGNSA. Trimming took off 5 bases at V and 2 bases at J, with 16 bases between the two ends. The CDR3 length is 15 residues. The CDR3 loop is CASSASVAGTYEQYF. CDR3 in DNA: TGTGCCAGCAGCGCAAGCGTGGCAGGCACCTACGAGCAGTACTTC. Combining the CDR3 with reference TRBV7-2 and TRBJ2-7 gives the whole variable domain GAGVSQSPSNKVTEKGKDVELRCDPISGHTALYWYRQSLGQGLEFLIYFQGNSAPDKSGLPSDRFSAERTGGSVSTLTIQRTQQEDSAVYLCASSASVAGTYEQYFGPGTRLTVT.

The rearrangement uses TRBV7-2 and TRBJ1-2, with 8 bases identical to TRBD1. The CDR3 consists of 17 residues. V dropped 1 base and J dropped 8; count of bases not matched to a gene: 15. Germline assignment: CDR1 SGHTA and CDR2 FQGNSA. The chain's CDR3 is CASSLVGTGALVNGYTF. DNA for the CDR3: TGTGCCAGCAGCTTAGTGGGGACAGGCGCACTTGTCAACGGCTACACCTTC.

The V and J genes are TRBV5-1 and TRBJ2-3, with D maybe TRBD1 (5 bases). Germline CDR1 reads SGHRS; CDR2 reads YFSETQ. With 5 bases removed from V and 5 bases from J, the gap between germline ends came to 9 bases. The CDR3 is 12 residues long. The CDR3 loop is CASRGAGDTQYF. The CDR3 DNA reads TGCGCCAGCAGAGGGGCAGGAGATACGCAGTATTTT.

The chain combines TRBV18 with TRBJ2-5; 13 bases align to TRBD2. V trimming: 1 base; J trimming: 3 bases; junction bases outside the gene matches: 2. Germline V gene lookup returns CDR1 KGHSH and CDR2 LQKENI. The CDR3 is 16 residues long. CDR3 nucleotide sequence: TGTGCCAGCTCACCACGAGGACTAGCGGGAGAAGAGACCCAGTACTTC. It yields the protein CASSPRGLAGEETQYF.

This clone was counted a single time. The chain joins TRBV5-4 to TRBJ2-1; perhaps TRBD2 as D (6 bases). Germline V lookup: CDR1 SGHNT, CDR2 YYREEE (reference sequence). V lost 4 bases and J 1 base, leaving 12 bases between the germline ends. This CDR3 comprises 15 residues. The CDR3 sequence is CASSQKTSSYNEQFF. The CDR3 DNA reads as TGTGCCAGCAGCCAGAAGACTAGTTCCTACAATGAGCAGTTCTTC.

The rearrangement uses TRBV30 and TRBJ1-2, with D maybe TRBD1 (5 bases). V dropped 0 bases and J dropped 8 bases, with 19 bases sitting between them. CDR1 is GTSNPN and CDR2 is SVGIG in the germline V gene (reference sequence). This CDR3 is 15 amino acids long. Written as DNA, the CDR3 is TGTGCCTGGAGTGTACCCGGGACGGTTATCGGGGGCTACACCTTC. It specifies CAWSVPGTVIGGYTF.

This rearrangement joins TRBV11-2 to TRBJ2-1, with D perhaps matching TRBD2 (5 bases). Germline V gives CDR1 SGHAT, CDR2 FQNNGV. This CDR3 has 16 amino acids. Trimming removed 5 bases at V and 6 bases at J, with 20 bases between. The CDR3 nucleotides read TGTGCCAGCAGCATCCGGGGTTGGGCGGAGCCCAATGAGCAGTTCTTC. Translated, it gives CASSIRGWAEPNEQFF.

The chain joins TRBV9 to TRBJ2-5; maybe TRBD1 (7 bases). The germline CDR1 and CDR2 sequences are SGDLS and YYNGEE. This CDR3 spans 15 amino acids. V gave up 1 base and J gave up 5 bases, with 15 bases separating them. The CDR3 loop is CASSVLTTGRETQYF. CDR3 nucleotide sequence: TGTGCCAGCAGCGTATTGACGACAGGGAGGGAGACCCAGTACTTC. Filled out from reference TRBV9 and TRBJ2-5, the complete variable domain reads DSGVTQTPKHLITATGQRVTLRCSPRSGDLSVYWYQQSLDQGLQFLIQYYNGEERAKGNILERFSAQQFPDLHSELNLSSLELGDSALYFCASSVLTTGRETQYFGPGTRLLVL.

The V and J genes are TRBV5-4 and TRBJ2-5; 8 nucleotides line up with TRBD2. This CDR3 region has 15 residues. The germline CDR1 and CDR2 sequences are SGHNT and YYREEE (reference sequence). V shed 2 bases, J shed 1 base, and the junction held 4 bases outside the gene matches. The CDR3 protein is CASSFLLAAQETQYF. In nucleotides, the CDR3 is TGTGCCAGCAGCTTTTTACTAGCGGCCCAAGAGACCCAGTACTTC.